This T cell receptor (beta chain) was documented in a study of cytomegalovirus exposure and HLA in healthy donors. Study-wide findings and caveats: Sequencing likely produced, as an artifact, a cluster of highly shared sequence variants. Later analysis associated a missense DCLRE1C variant with TCR beta V- and J-gene trimming. According to the study, roughly 160 TCR beta chains were cytomegalovirus-associated. Presence/absence analyses assumed roughly uniform sequencing depth across donors.

This clone was observed a handful of times. Its antigen is not known. In the PCR, 60 Vbeta and 13 Jbeta primers were used. The repertoire was sequenced with immunoSEQ multiplex PCR; TCRdb's copy has only in-frame clones and lacks some. The sample shows roughly 190,000 clones, about three quarters of them seen only once. This receptor was identified in a woman in her thirties or forties in good health and CMV-seronegative. The sequencing sample was made of PBMCs.

The CDR3 here is CASGRASYTEAFF. CDR3 sequence (DNA): TGTGCCAGCGGGAGGGCGTCATACACTGAAGCTTTCTTT. The chain joins TRBV27 to TRBJ1-1; no reliable D call. Trimming took 8 bases from V and 3 from J, leaving 13 bases between them. The CDR3 runs to 13 residues. Germline lookup yields CDR1 MNHEY and CDR2 SMNVEV (reference sequence).